The 16 T cell receptor beta chains below all came from one sample that was sequenced in a study of CD8+ T cells in alopecia areata. The sequencing template was cDNA reverse transcribed from extracted RNA. Method: immunoSEQ multiplex PCR; TCRdb's copy keeps in-frame clones and lacks some. The sample consists of around 29,000 clones, over 65% of them appearing once. The sequencing sample was made of NKG2D-low CD8+ T cells sorted from blood. These receptors were collected from a human donor with alopecia areata.

The chain links TRBV27 to TRBJ2-2; maybe TRBD1 (6 bases). Trimming pared 2 bases from V and 4 bases from J, leaving 11 bases between. Germline V gene sequence: CDR1 MNHEY, CDR2 SMNVEV (reference sequence). The CDR3 extends over 15 amino acids. CDR3 sequence (DNA): TGTGCCAGCAGTTTAATGACAGGAAGCACCGGGGAGCTGTTTTTT. Translated, it gives CASSLMTGSTGELFF.

This chain links TRBV29-1 with TRBJ1-6, with TRBD1 matching 7 bases. J lost 9 bases, V lost 8 bases, and 13 bases had no gene match. This CDR3 region has 14 residues. Per the germline V gene, CDR1 is SQVTM and CDR2 is ANQGSEA. CDR3 residues: CSSYWETGRSPLHF. Here the CDR3 DNA reads TGCAGCTCCTATTGGGAGACAGGGCGTTCACCCCTCCACTTT.

The chain links TRBV7-3 to TRBJ2-3, with D tentatively TRBD2 (5 bases). Trimming took 4 bases from V and 2 from J, leaving 13 bases between them. Germline values: CDR1 SGHTA, CDR2 FQGTGA. CDR3 length equals 15 residues. CDR3 region: CASSSRTGLTDTQYF. The DNA of the CDR3 is TGTGCCAGCAGCTCCCGGACTGGACTCACAGATACGCAGTATTTT.

The gene calls are TRBV7-9 and TRBJ2-3; D gene uncertain. Germline V gene lookup returns CDR1 SEHNR and CDR2 FQNEAQ (reference sequence). Trimming removed 4 bases from V and 3 bases from J, with 11 bases in between. The CDR3 runs 14 residues. CDR3 loop: CASSSSVQTDTQYF. The CDR3 bases are TGTGCCAGCAGCTCTTCGGTTCAGACAGATACGCAGTATTTT.

The genes are TRBV4-1 and TRBJ2-1, with D maybe TRBD1 (5 bases). This CDR3 region has 13 residues. V was cut by 1 base and J by 6 bases, with 7 bases left in between. Germline V gene lookup returns CDR1 MGHRA and CDR2 YSYEKL. In nucleotides, the CDR3 is TGCGCCAGCAGCCAAGTGGGGCTCAATGAGCAGTTCTTC. Protein: CASSQVGLNEQFF.

The rearrangement joins TRBV30 to TRBJ2-1, with a possible D match to TRBD1 (5 bases). Germline V gene sequence: CDR1 GTSNPN, CDR2 SVGIG (reference sequence). The V gene lost 5 bases and the J gene lost 4 bases, with 6 bases spanning the gap. The CDR3 is made up of 11 amino acids. CDR3 bases: TGTGCCTGGGACAGTTACAATGAGCAGTTCTTC. Translation gives CAWDSYNEQFF. The whole variable domain, filled in from reference TRBV30 and TRBJ2-1, reads SQTIHQWPATLVQPVGSPLSLECTVEGTSNPNLYWYRQAAGRGLQLLFYSVGIGQISSEVPQNLSASRPQDRQFILSSKKLLLSDSGFYLCAWDSYNEQFFGPGTRLTVL.

This clone was found once. The chain uses TRBV6-4 and TRBJ2-1; perhaps D is TRBD1 or TRBD2 (5 bases each). Trimming cost V 5 bases and J 4 bases, with 15 bases left between them. This CDR3 is built from 15 residues. Germline CDR1 MRHNA, CDR2 SNTAGT. As DNA, the CDR3 is TGTGCCAGCAGTCCTAGAGGGGACGGATACAATGAGCAGTTCTTC. The encoded protein is CASSPRGDGYNEQFF.

V usage is TRBV7-9 and J usage is TRBJ2-1; perhaps TRBD1 as D (6 bases). The CDR3 runs to 16 residues. Germline CDR1 is SEHNR and CDR2 is FQNEAQ (reference sequence). Trimming left V 3 bases short and J 5 bases short, with 17 bases between. CDR3: CASSLPRNQGNNEQFF. CDR3 coding DNA: TGTGCCAGCAGCTTGCCCCGTAATCAGGGGAACAATGAGCAGTTCTTC.

V is TRBV30 and J is TRBJ2-1; unclear D gene. Germline assignment: CDR1 GTSNPN and CDR2 SVGIG (reference sequence). The CDR3 is 12 amino acids. V dropped 4 bases and J dropped 7 bases, with 11 bases sitting between them. CDR3 protein: CAWTVRLNEQFF. The CDR3, as DNA: TGTGCCTGGACCGTAAGGCTGAATGAGCAGTTCTTC.

V is TRBV29-1 and J is TRBJ2-5, with TRBD2 matching 9 bases. The J call may be mistaken, given a closer DNA end match to TRBJ2-7. The CDR3 is 13 amino acids. Germline V gene sequence: CDR1 SQVTM, CDR2 ANQGSEA. The CDR3 bases are TGCAGCGTTCCAGGGACTAGCTTCTACGAGCAGTACTTC. It encodes CSVPGTSFYEQYF.

CDR3 in amino acids: CASSDSNEAGELFF. The CDR3 DNA reads as TGTGCCAGCAGTGACTCGAATGAGGCCGGGGAGCTGTTTTTT. The chain carries TRBV6-4 and TRBJ2-2; D unclear. Germline CDR1 MRHNA, CDR2 SNTAGT. V was clipped by 0 bases and J by 6 bases, with 8 bases between them. The CDR3 totals 14 residues.

The chain uses TRBV5-1 and TRBJ2-7; D gene ambiguous. The germline V gene has CDR1 SGHRS and CDR2 YFSETQ. This CDR3 is 13 amino acids long. V was trimmed by 1 base and J by 0 bases, leaving 5 bases between them. CDR3 DNA sequence: TGCGCCAGCAGCTTGCGGAGCTCCTACGAGCAGTACTTC. It translates to CASSLRSSYEQYF.

This clone was seen a handful of times. The chain uses TRBV7-9 and TRBJ2-3, with D possibly being TRBD2 (5 bases). The CDR3 is 16 residues long. Per germline, CDR1 SEHNR and CDR2 FQNEAQ (reference sequence). The ends were cut back, 2 bases at V and 6 bases at J, with 18 bases in the middle. The CDR3 is CASSLMVYPRGDTQYF. The CDR3 DNA reads as TGTGCCAGCAGCTTAATGGTCTACCCGAGAGGGGATACGCAGTATTTT.

The chain has TRBV7-9 and TRBJ2-5; 10 positions agree with TRBD1. V lost 4 bases to trimming and J lost 5 bases; unmatched junction nucleotides: 4. Looked up from germline, CDR1 is SEHNR and CDR2 is FQNEAQ (reference sequence). The CDR3 has 14 amino acids. The CDR3 here is CASSSGQGKETQYF. The CDR3, as DNA: TGTGCCAGCAGCTCGGGACAGGGGAAGGAGACCCAGTACTTC.

The CDR3 spells CASSDYEQYF. The CDR3, as DNA: TGTGCCAGCAGTGACTACGAGCAGTACTTC. The chain couples TRBV6-1 to TRBJ2-7; D ambiguous. Trimming took 3 bases from V and 3 from J, leaving 0 bases between them. The CDR3 has 10 amino acids. Germline CDR1 MNHNS, CDR2 SASEGT.

Concerning this clone: This is likely an artifact of a read error, given a far larger clone one base away. At the DNA level, this CDR3 is encoded by other sequences in the same sample as well. The chain carries TRBV29-1 and TRBJ2-1; tentative D call: TRBD1 (5 bases). Trimming removed 7 bases at V and 10 bases at J, with 14 bases between. Germline V gives CDR1 SQVTM, CDR2 ANQGSEA. This CDR3 spans 11 amino acids. The CDR3 reads CSAYQGNEQFF. The CDR3 DNA follows: TGCAGCGCATACCAGGGAAACGAGCAGTTCTTC.